This T cell receptor beta chain came from a study of cytomegalovirus exposure and HLA in healthy donors. The study ran its PCR with 60 Vbeta and 13 Jbeta primers. Here immunoSEQ multiplex PCR was the method, and the copy in TCRdb shows in-frame clones only, minus some. The sample gives about 100,000 clones, roughly 82% of which show up once; 3.5% to 5% is in the top ten. On this clone itself: Its antigen is currently unknown.

Study-level points and caveats: It was shown in a later analysis that HLA-associated TCR beta chains were more clonally expanded than other, equally common chains.

The CDR3 totals 15 residues. With V trimmed by 2 bases and J by 6 bases, 1 base remained unmatched. Germline V CDR1 and CDR2: WNHNN, SYGVQD (reference sequence). This chain joins TRBV10-1 and TRBJ2-1; 13 nucleotides match TRBD2. Material: PBMCs. The source is a male donor in good health and CMV-seronegative. The CDR3 here is CASSEGLAGANEQFF. Here the CDR3 DNA reads TGCGCCAGCAGTGAGGGACTAGCGGGAGCCAATGAGCAGTTCTTC.